The sequence of this T cell receptor beta chain was determined in a study of blood T cell repertoires in COVID-19. The germline V gene encodes CDR1 MNHEY and CDR2 SVGAGI. The V end lost 7 bases, the J end lost 1 base, and 13 bases lay between the germline ends. CDR3 length equals 15 residues. TCRdb's table, derived via immunoSEQ multiplex PCR, lists solely in-frame clones and lacks some. The repertoire has approximately 94,000 clones, approximately 87% of them found once; the top ten carry 10% to 15%. The sample consisted of peripheral blood. The chain employs TRBV6-5 and TRBJ2-2, with D possibly being TRBD2 (6 bases). The receptor's source is a human donor in a cohort sampled during active COVID-19. The DNA for the CDR3 is TGTGCCAGCACCTCCGGGACTCGGAACACCGGGGAGCTGTTTTTT. As protein: CASTSGTRNTGELFF.